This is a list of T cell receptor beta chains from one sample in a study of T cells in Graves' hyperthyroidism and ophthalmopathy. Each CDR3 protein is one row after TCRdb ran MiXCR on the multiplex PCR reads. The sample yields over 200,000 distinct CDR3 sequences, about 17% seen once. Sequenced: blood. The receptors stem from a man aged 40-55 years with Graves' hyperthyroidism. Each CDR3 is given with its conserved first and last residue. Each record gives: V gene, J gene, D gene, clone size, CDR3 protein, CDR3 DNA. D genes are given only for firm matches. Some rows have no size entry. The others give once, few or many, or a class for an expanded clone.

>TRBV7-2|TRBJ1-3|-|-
CASSSGLGSISGNTIYF
TGTGCCAGCAGCTCGGGACTTGGGTCGATCTCTGGAAACACCATATATTTT
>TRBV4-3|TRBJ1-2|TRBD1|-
CASSPLGDRSYGYTF
TGCGCCAGCAGCCCATTGGGGGACAGGAGTTATGGCTACACCTTC
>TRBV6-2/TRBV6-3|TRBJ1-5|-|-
CASSDQGVANQPQHF
TGTGCCAGCAGTGACCAGGGTGTTGCCAATCAGCCCCAGCATTTT
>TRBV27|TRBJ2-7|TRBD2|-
CASSFRLADEQYF
TGTGCCAGCAGTTTTAGACTAGCAGACGAGCAGTACTTC
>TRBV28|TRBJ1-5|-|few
CASRLPGRVEQPQHF
TGTGCCAGCAGGCTACCGGGGAGGGTCGAACAGCCCCAGCATTTT
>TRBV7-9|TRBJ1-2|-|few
CASSPNQGRYGYTF
TGTGCCAGCAGCCCCAATCAGGGGCGATATGGCTACACCTTC
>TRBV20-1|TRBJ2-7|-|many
CSARSVHGNSYEQYF
TGCAGTGCTAGATCCGTCCACGGTAACTCCTACGAGCAGTACTTC
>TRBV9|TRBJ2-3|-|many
CASSVVGNTDTQYF
TGTGCCAGCAGCGTAGTAGGCAACACAGATACGCAGTATTTT
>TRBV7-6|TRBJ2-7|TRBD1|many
CASSPGTGDYEQYF
TGTGCCAGCAGCCCCGGGACAGGGGATTACGAGCAGTACTTC
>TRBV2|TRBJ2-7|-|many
CASSDAFSYEQYF
TGTGCCAGCAGTGACGCATTCTCCTACGAGCAGTACTTC
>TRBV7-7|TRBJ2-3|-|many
CASSVDRRTDTQYF
TGTGCTAGCAGCGTAGACAGGCGCACAGATACGCAGTATTTT
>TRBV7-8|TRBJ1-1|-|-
CASSLGSNQGTEAFF
TGTGCCAGCAGCTTAGGAAGTAACCAGGGCACTGAAGCTTTCTTT
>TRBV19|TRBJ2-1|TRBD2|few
CASAPAGGTYNEQFF
TGTGCCAGTGCTCCAGCGGGGGGCACCTACAATGAGCAGTTCTTC
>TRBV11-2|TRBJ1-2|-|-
CASRSLIGGRGYTF
TGTGCCAGCAGATCCTTGATTGGGGGCAGGGGCTACACCTTC
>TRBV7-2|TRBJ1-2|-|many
CASSPLGGGGYTF
TGTGCCAGCAGCCCCCTAGGAGGAGGCGGCTACACCTTC
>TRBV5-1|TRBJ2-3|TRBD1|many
CASSLGQGTSLDTQYF
TGCGCCAGCAGCTTGGGACAGGGGACTTCGTTAGATACGCAGTATTTT
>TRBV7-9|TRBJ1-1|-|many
CASIKQGENTEAFF
TGTGCCAGCATCAAACAGGGAGAGAACACTGAAGCTTTCTTT
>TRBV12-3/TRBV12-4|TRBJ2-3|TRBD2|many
CASSLLAGGNTDTQYF
TGTGCCAGCAGTTTACTAGCGGGGGGTAACACAGATACGCAGTATTTT
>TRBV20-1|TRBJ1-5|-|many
CSARGPGLGGNQPQHF
TGCAGTGCTAGAGGGCCGGGACTTGGGGGGAATCAGCCCCAGCATTTT
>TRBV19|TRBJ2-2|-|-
CASSMSGGELFF
TGTGCCAGTAGTATGTCCGGCGGGGAGCTGTTTTTT
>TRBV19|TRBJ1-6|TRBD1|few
CASGGQTRGNSPLHF
TGTGCCAGTGGGGGACAGACTCGGGGAAATTCACCCCTCCACTTT
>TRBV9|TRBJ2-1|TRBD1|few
CASHPGTGYNEQFF
TGTGCCAGCCATCCAGGGACAGGCTACAATGAGCAGTTCTTC
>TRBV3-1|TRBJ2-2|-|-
CASSPRLAGELFF
TGTGCCAGCAGTCCCAGACTAGCCGGGGAGCTGTTTTTT
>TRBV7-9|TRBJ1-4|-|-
CASIREGGGEKLFF
TGTGCCAGCATACGAGAAGGGGGTGGAGAAAAACTGTTTTTT
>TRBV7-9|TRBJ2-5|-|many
CASSLVDLQQETQYF
TGTGCCAGCAGCTTAGTAGATCTACAGCAAGAGACCCAGTACTTC
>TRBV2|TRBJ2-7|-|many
CASRPRAGSYEQYF
TGTGCCAGCAGGCCCAGGGCGGGCTCCTACGAGCAGTACTTC
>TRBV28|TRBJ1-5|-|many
CASSFSGMNQPQHF
TGTGCCAGCAGTTTTTCAGGGATGAATCAGCCCCAGCATTTT
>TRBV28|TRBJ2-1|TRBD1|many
CASTPRDRVREQFF
TGTGCCAGCACCCCTAGAGACAGGGTTCGTGAGCAGTTCTTC
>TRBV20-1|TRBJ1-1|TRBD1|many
CSPKTGALEAFF
TGCAGTCCAAAAACAGGGGCCCTTGAAGCTTTCTTT
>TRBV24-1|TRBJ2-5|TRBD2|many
CATSDGIAGGLETQYF
TGTGCCACCAGTGATGGAATAGCGGGGGGGCTTGAGACCCAGTACTTC
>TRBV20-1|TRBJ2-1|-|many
CSALSPDGSSYNEQFF
TGCAGTGCGCTGAGTCCGGACGGTAGCTCCTACAATGAGCAGTTCTTC
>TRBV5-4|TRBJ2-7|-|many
CASSHDFSSYEQYF
TGTGCCAGCAGCCATGATTTCAGCTCCTACGAGCAGTACTTC
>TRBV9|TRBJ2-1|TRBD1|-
CASSAKTGVGEQFF
TGTGCCAGCAGCGCAAAGACAGGGGTTGGTGAGCAGTTCTTC
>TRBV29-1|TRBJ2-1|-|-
CSVERWGANNEQFF
TGCAGCGTTGAGAGATGGGGGGCTAACAATGAGCAGTTCTTC
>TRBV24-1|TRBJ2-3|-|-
CATSDSDSDTQYF
TGTGCCACCAGTGATTCCGACAGCGATACGCAGTATTTT
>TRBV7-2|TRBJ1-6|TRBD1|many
CASSFYGQGANSPLHF
TGTGCCAGCAGCTTTTATGGACAGGGCGCCAATTCACCCCTCCACTTT
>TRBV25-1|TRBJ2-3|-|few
CASSETAGTQYF
TGTGCCAGCAGTGAGACAGCTGGTACGCAGTATTTT
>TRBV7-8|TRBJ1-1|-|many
CASSFFQGLMNTEAFF
TGTGCCAGCAGCTTTTTCCAGGGCCTCATGAACACTGAAGCTTTCTTT
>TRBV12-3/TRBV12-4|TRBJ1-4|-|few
CASSLMGGANEKLFF
TGTGCCAGCAGTTTAATGGGTGGGGCTAATGAAAAACTGTTTTTT
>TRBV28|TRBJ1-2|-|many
CASSLGGTNGYTF
TGTGCCAGCAGTTTAGGGGGGACGAATGGCTACACCTTC
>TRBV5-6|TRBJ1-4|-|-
CASSLWGTATNEKLFF
TGTGCCAGCAGCTTGTGGGGCACTGCAACTAATGAAAAACTGTTTTTT
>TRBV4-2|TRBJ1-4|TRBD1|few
CASSQPGMTGRDEKLFF
TGTGCCAGCAGCCAACCCGGAATGACAGGGCGCGATGAAAAACTGTTTTTT
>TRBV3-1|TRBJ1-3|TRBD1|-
CASSQTGSGNTIYF
TGTGCCAGCAGCCAGACAGGGTCTGGAAACACCATATATTTT
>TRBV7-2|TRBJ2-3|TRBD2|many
CASSSMGRGLAGGFRTDTQYF
TGTGCCAGCAGCTCAATGGGTCGGGGACTAGCGGGGGGGTTTCGCACAGATACGCAGTATTTT
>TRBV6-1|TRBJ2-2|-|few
CASDATRMFF
TGTGCCAGTGACGCGACGAGGATGTTTTTT
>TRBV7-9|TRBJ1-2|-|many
CASSLALSGGYTF
TGTGCCAGCAGCTTAGCCCTGTCAGGTGGCTACACCTTC
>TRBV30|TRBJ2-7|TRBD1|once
CAWSVSGGVPNLGQYF
TGTGCCTGGAGTGTGTCAGGGGGCGTCCCCAACTTGGGGCAGTACTTC
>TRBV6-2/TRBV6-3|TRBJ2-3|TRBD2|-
CASSTTSGGDTDTQYF
TGTGCCAGCAGTACCACTAGCGGGGGGGACACAGATACGCAGTATTTT
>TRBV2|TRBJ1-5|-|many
CASSAWGGSNQPQHF
TGTGCCAGCAGTGCTTGGGGGGGTAGCAATCAGCCCCAGCATTTT
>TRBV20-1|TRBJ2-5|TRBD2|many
CSARGASGGTVETQYF
TGCAGTGCTAGAGGGGCTAGCGGGGGGACCGTGGAGACCCAGTACTTC
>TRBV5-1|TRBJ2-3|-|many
CASSLVGRAGTDTQYF
TGCGCCAGCAGCTTGGTAGGCAGGGCAGGGACAGATACGCAGTATTTT
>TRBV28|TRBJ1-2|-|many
CASSLLAGVNYGYTF
TGTGCCAGCAGTTTATTAGCCGGGGTTAACTATGGCTACACCTTC
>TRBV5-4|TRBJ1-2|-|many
CASRPFRGARGYTF
TGTGCCAGCAGACCCTTTCGGGGGGCGCGTGGCTACACCTTC